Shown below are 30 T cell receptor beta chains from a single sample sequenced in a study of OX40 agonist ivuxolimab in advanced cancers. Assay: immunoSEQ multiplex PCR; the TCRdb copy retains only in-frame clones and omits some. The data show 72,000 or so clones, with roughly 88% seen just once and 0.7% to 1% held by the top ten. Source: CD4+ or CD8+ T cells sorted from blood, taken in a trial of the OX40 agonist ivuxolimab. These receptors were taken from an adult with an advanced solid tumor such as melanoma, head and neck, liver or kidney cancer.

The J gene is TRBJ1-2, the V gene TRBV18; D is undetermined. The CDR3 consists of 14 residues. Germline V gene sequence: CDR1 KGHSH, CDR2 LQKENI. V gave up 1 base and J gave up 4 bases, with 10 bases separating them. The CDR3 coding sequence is TGTGCCAGCTCACCACGAGCCGGGTCCTATGGCTACACCTTC. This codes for CASSPRAGSYGYTF.

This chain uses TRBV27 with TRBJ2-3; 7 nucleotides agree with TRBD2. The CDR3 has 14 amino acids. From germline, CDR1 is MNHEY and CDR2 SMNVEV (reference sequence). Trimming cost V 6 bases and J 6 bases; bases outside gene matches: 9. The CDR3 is CASSFSGIRDTQYF. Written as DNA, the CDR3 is TGTGCCAGCAGCTTCAGCGGGATAAGGGATACGCAGTATTTT.

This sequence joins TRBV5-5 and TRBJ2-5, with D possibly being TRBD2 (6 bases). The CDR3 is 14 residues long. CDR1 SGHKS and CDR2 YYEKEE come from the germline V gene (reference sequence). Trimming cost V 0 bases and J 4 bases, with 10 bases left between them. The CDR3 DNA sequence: TGTGCCAGCAGCTTGGGACGGGGAGGAGAGACCCAGTACTTC. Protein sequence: CASSLGRGGETQYF.

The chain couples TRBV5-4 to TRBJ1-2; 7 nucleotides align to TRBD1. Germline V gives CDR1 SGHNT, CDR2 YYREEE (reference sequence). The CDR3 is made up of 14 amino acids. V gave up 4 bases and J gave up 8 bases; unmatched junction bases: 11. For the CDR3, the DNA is TGTGCCAGCAGCCTTGGCCTAAACAGGGGCGGCTACACCTTC. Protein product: CASSLGLNRGGYTF.

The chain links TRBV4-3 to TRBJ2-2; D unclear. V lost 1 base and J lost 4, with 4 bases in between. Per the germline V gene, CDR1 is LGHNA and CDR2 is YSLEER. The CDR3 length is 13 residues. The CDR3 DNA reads TGCGCCAGCAGCCAAGCGTCCACCGGGGAGCTGTTTTTT. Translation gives CASSQASTGELFF.

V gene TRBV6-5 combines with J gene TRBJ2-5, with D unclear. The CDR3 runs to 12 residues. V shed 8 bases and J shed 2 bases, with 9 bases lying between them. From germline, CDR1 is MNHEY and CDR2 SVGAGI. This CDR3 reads CASGPQQETQYF. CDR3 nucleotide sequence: TGTGCCAGCGGGCCACAGCAAGAGACCCAGTACTTC.

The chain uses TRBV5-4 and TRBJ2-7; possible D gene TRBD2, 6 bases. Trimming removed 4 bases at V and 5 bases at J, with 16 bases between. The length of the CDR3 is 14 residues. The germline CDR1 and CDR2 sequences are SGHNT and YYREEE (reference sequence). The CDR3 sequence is CASSPGPEGHEQYF. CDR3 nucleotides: TGTGCCAGCAGCCCCGGGCCGGAGGGCCACGAGCAGTACTTC.

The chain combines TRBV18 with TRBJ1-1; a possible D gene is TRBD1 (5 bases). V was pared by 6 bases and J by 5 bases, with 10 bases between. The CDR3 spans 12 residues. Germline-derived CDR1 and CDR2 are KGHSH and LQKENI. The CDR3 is CASSAEGTEAFF. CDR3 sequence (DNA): TGTGCCAGCTCTGCGGAGGGGACTGAAGCTTTCTTT.

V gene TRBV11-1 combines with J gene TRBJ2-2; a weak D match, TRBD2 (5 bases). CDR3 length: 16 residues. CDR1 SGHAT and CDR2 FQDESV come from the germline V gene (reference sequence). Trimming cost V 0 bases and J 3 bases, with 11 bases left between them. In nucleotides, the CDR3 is TGTGCCAGCAGCTTAGCGGGAGTCTCCGACACCGGGGAGCTGTTTTTT. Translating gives CASSLAGVSDTGELFF.

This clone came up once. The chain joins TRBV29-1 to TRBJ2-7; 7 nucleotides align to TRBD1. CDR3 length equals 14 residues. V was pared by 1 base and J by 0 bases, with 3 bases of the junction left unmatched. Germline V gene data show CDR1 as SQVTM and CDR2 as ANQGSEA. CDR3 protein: CSVEGTGSSYEQYF. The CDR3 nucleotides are TGCAGCGTTGAAGGGACAGGTAGCTCCTACGAGCAGTACTTC.

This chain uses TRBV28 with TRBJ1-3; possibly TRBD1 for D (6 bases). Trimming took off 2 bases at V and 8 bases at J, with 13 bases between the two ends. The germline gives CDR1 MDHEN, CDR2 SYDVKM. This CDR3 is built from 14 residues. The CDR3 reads CASSLLGRGDTIYF. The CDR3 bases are TGTGCCAGCAGTTTACTTGGGAGGGGGGACACCATATATTTT. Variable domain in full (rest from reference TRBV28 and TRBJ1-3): DVKVTQSSRYLVKRTGEKVFLECVQDMDHENMFWYRQDPGLGLRLIYFSYDVKMKEKGDIPEGYSVSREKKERFSLILESASTNQTSMYLCASSLLGRGDTIYFGEGSWLTVV.

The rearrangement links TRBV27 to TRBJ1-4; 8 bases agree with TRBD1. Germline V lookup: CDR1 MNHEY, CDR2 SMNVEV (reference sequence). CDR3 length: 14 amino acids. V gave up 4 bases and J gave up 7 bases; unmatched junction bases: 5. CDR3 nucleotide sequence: TGTGCCAGCAGTTCCCGACAGGGGTTTGAAAAACTGTTTTTT. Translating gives CASSSRQGFEKLFF.

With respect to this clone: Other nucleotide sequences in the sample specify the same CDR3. The CDR3 nucleotides read TGTGCCAGCTCACCGGGACAGGGCAATCAGCCCCAGCATTTT. It is translated as CASSPGQGNQPQHF. This sequence joins TRBV18 and TRBJ1-5, with TRBD1 identical over 8 bases. Germline V lookup: CDR1 KGHSH, CDR2 LQKENI. The CDR3 extends over 14 amino acids. V lost 3 bases, J lost 2 bases, and 0 bases stayed unmatched.

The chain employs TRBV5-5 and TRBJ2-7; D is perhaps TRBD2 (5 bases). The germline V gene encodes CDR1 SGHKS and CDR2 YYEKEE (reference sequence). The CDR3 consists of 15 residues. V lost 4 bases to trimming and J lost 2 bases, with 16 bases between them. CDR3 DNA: TGTGCCAGCAGCCTGTCCAGCGGAAATACCTACGAGCAGTACTTC. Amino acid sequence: CASSLSSGNTYEQYF. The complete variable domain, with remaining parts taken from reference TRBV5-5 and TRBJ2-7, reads DAGVTQSPTHLIKTRGQQVTLRCSPISGHKSVSWYQQVLGQGPQFIFQYYEKEERGRGNFPDRFSARQFPNYSSELNVNALLLGDSALYLCASSLSSGNTYEQYFGPGTRLTVT.

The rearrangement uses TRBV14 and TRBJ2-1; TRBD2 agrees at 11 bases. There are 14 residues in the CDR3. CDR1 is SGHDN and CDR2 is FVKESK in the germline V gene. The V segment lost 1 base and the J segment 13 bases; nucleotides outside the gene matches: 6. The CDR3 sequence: CASSQALAGGRQFF. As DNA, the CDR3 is TGTGCCAGCAGCCAAGCCCTAGCGGGAGGCCGCCAGTTCTTC. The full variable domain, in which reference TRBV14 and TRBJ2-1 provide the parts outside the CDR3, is EAGVTQFPSHSVIEKGQTVTLRCDPISGHDNLYWYRRVMGKEIKFLLHFVKESKQDESGMPNNRFLAERTGGTYSTLKVQPAELEDSGVYFCASSQALAGGRQFFGPGTRLTVL.

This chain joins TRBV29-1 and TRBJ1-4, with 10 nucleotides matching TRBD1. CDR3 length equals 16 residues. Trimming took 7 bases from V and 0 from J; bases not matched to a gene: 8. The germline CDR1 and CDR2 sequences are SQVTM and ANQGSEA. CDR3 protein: CSAGTGEGTTNEKLFF. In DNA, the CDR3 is TGCAGCGCAGGGACAGGGGAGGGAACAACTAATGAAAAACTGTTTTTT.

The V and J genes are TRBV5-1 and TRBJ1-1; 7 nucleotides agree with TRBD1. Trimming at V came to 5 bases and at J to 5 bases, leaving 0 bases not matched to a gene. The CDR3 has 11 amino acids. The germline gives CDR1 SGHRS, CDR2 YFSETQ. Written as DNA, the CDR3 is TGCGCCAGCAGACAGGGGACTGAAGCTTTCTTT. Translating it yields CASRQGTEAFF.

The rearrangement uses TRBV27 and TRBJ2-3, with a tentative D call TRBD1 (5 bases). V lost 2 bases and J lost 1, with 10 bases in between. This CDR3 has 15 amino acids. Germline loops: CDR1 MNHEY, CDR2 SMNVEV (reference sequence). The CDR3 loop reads CASSLGRVGTDTQYF. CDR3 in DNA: TGTGCCAGCAGTTTAGGCAGGGTGGGCACAGATACGCAGTATTTT.

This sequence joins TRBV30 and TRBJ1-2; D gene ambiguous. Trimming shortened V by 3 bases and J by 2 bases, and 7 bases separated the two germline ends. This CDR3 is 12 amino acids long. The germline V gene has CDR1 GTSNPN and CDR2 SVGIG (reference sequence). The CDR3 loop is CAWSLINYGYTF. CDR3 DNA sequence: TGTGCCTGGAGCCTCATAAACTATGGCTACACCTTC. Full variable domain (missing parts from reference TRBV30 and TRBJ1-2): SQTIHQWPATLVQPVGSPLSLECTVEGTSNPNLYWYRQAAGRGLQLLFYSVGIGQISSEVPQNLSASRPQDRQFILSSKKLLLSDSGFYLCAWSLINYGYTFGSGTRLTVV.

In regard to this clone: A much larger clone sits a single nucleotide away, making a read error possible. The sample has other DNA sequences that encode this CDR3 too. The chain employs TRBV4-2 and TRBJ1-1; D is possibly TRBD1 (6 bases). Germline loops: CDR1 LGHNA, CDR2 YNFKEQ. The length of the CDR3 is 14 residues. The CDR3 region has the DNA TGTGCTAGCAGCCTATCTTTGGACAGCTCAGAAGCTTTCTTT. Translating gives CASSLSLDSSEAFF.

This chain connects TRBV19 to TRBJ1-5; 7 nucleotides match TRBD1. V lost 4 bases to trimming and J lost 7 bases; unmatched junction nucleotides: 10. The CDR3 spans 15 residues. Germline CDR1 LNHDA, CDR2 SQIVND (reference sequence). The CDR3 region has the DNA TGTGCCAGTAGTACGGGACAGTCCTCCTTGCAGCCCCAGCATTTT. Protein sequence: CASSTGQSSLQPQHF.

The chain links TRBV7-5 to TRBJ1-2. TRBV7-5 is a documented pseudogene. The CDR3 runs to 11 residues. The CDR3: CALFPTYGYTF. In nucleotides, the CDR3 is TGTGCTTTATTTCCGACTTATGGCTACACCTTC.

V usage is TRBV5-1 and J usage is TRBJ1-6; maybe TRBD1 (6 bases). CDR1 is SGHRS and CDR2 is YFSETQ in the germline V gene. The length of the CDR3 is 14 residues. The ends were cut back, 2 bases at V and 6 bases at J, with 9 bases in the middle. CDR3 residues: CASSLGQSNSPLHF. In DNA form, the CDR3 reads TGCGCCAGCAGCTTAGGACAGAGTAATTCACCCCTCCACTTT.

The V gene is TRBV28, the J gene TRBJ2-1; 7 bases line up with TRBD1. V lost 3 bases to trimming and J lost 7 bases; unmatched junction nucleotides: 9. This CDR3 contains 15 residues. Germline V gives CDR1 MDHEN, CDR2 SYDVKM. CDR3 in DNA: TGTGCCAGCAGTTTTGGAAAAAGGGGGCAAAATGAGCAGTTCTTC. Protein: CASSFGKRGQNEQFF. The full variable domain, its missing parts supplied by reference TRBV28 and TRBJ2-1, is DVKVTQSSRYLVKRTGEKVFLECVQDMDHENMFWYRQDPGLGLRLIYFSYDVKMKEKGDIPEGYSVSREKKERFSLILESASTNQTSMYLCASSFGKRGQNEQFFGPGTRLTVL.

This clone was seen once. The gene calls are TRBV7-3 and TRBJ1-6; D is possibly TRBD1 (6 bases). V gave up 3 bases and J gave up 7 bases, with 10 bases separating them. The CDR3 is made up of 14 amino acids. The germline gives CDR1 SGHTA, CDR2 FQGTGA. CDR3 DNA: TGTGCCAGCAGCTTGGACAGCCGGAATTCACCCCTCCACTTT. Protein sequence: CASSLDSRNSPLHF.

The CDR3 here is CASSLVPYGLQVAGPYNEQFF. CDR3 nucleotide sequence: TGCGCCAGCAGCTTGGTCCCCTATGGCTTACAGGTAGCGGGGCCTTACAATGAGCAGTTCTTC. The genes are TRBV5-1 and TRBJ2-1, with 8 positions matching TRBD2. The CDR3 totals 21 residues. Germline CDR1 and CDR2: SGHRS and YFSETQ. V lost 0 bases and J lost 4; bases outside the gene matches: 21.

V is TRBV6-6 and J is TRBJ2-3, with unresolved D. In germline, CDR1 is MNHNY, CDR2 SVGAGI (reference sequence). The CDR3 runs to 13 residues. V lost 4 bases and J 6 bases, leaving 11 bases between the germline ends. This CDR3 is CASSSPTSDTQYF. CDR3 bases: TGTGCCAGCAGTTCACCCACGTCGGATACGCAGTATTTT.

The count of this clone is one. The CDR3 sequence is CASRRDATSYEQYF. CDR3 DNA sequence: TGTGCCAGCAGACGGGACGCAACGTCCTACGAGCAGTACTTC. This rearrangement joins TRBV7-2 to TRBJ2-7; D tentatively fits TRBD1 or TRBD2 (5 bases each). There are 14 residues in the CDR3. Looked up from germline, CDR1 is SGHTA and CDR2 is FQGNSA. Trimming removed 6 bases from V and 1 base from J, with 13 bases in between.

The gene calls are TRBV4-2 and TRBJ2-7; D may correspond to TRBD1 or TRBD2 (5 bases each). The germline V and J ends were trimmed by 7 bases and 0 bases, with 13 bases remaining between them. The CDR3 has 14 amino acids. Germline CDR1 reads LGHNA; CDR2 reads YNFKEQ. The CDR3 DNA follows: TGTGCCAGCAAAAGGGACCGGAGCTCCTACGAGCAGTACTTC. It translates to CASKRDRSSYEQYF.

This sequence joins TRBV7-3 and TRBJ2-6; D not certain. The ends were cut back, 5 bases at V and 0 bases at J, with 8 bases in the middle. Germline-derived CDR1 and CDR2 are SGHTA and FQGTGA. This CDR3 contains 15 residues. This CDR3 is CASSPHYSGANVLTF. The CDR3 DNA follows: TGTGCCAGCAGCCCCCACTACTCTGGGGCCAACGTCCTGACTTTC.